Presented here are 2 T cell receptor beta chains from one specimen sequenced in a study of vaccination effects on CD4 cells after COVID-19. These receptors' targets are unknown. Following 10 days of culture, CD4+ T cells were isolated. Libraries were prepared by immunoSEQ multiplex PCR; TCRdb keeps only in-frame clonotypes and omits some of them. The data contain over 45,000 clones, about three quarters of them singletons. The input for sequencing was CD4+ T cells from PBMCs cultured without peptide, taken before COVID-19 vaccination. The receptors were sampled from a human donor who received a COVID-19 vaccine.

CDR3 bases: TGCGCCAGCAGTGAGGGTGGAGGCTCTGGGGCCAACGTCCTGACTTTC. It yields the protein CASSEGGGSGANVLTF. J is TRBJ2-6 and V is TRBV10-2; D is possibly TRBD2 (5 bases). The CDR3 is 16 residues long. The germline V gene has CDR1 WSHSY and CDR2 SAAADI. V shed 2 bases and J shed 0 bases, with 8 bases lying between them.

This clone turned up a few times. This chain's CDR3 is CASSLLPDNTGELFF. In nucleotides, the CDR3 is TGTGCCAGCAGCTTACTCCCCGATAACACCGGGGAGCTGTTTTTT. V is TRBV7-3 and J is TRBJ2-2; D is unresolved. The germline V and J ends were trimmed by 2 bases and 2 bases, with 9 bases remaining between them. Germline-derived CDR1 and CDR2 are SGHTA and FQGTGA. CDR3 length equals 15 residues.